The rows below give T cell receptor beta chains drawn from one sample of a study of T cell changes during pregnancy in multiple sclerosis. Data came from immunoSEQ multiplex PCR; TCRdb stores just in-frame clones and leaves some out. This table has about 67,000 clones, about 91% appearing once. The source was peripheral blood, collected in the first trimester of pregnancy. Every receptor here comes from a female donor with multiple sclerosis, enrolled in a pregnancy study. Both conserved end residues are part of each CDR3. A D gene is named only where the DNA matches it firmly. Not all rows give a size; the values are once, few, many and, for expanded clones, a class.

abundance,v_gene,j_gene,d_gene,CDR3nt,CDR3aa
NA,TRBV11-3,TRBJ2-4,NA,TGTGCCAGCAGCTATGTTCGGGACTCAAACATTCAGTACTTC,CASSYVRDSNIQYF
NA,TRBV28,TRBJ1-5,NA,TGTGCCAGCAGTTTCCGGGGGGAGGATCAGCCCCAGCATTTT,CASSFRGEDQPQHF
once,TRBV18,TRBJ2-1,NA,TGTGCCAGCTCACCTGACAGGAGCTCCTACAATGAGCAGTTCTTC,CASSPDRSSYNEQFF
NA,TRBV6-6,TRBJ1-2,NA,TGTGCCAGTTGGGGGGAGATGGGGGGCTACACCTTC,CASWGEMGGYTF
NA,TRBV2,TRBJ1-5,NA,TGTGCCAGCAGCGCCGGGGGGGACACCTATCAGCCCCAGCATTTT,CASSAGGDTYQPQHF
NA,TRBV7-9,TRBJ2-3,TRBD2,TGTGCCAGCAGCTTAGGGGACGGGAGGGCCTCAGATACGCAGTATTTT,CASSLGDGRASDTQYF
NA,TRBV6-5,TRBJ1-3,NA,TGTGCCAGCAGTTATAGCGGATCCTTCTCTGGAAACACCATATATTTT,CASSYSGSFSGNTIYF
NA,TRBV28,TRBJ1-2,NA,TGTGCCAGCCGGTCTCCATCAAACTATGGCTACACCTTC,CASRSPSNYGYTF
NA,TRBV30,TRBJ1-2,TRBD1,TGTGCCTGGTCGACAGGGGTTGGCTACACCTTC,CAWSTGVGYTF
NA,TRBV6-1,TRBJ1-3,TRBD1,TGTGCCAGCAGTGACCCGACAGGGATCTCTGGAAACACCATATATTTT,CASSDPTGISGNTIYF
NA,TRBV27,TRBJ1-1,NA,TGTGCCAGCAGTTTAGAAGGCGGCGGTGGTCGGGAAGCTTTCTTT,CASSLEGGGGREAFF
NA,TRBV5-8,TRBJ1-1,NA,TGTGCCAGCAGCCCAAAACAGGGATGGACTGAAGCTTTCTTT,CASSPKQGWTEAFF
NA,TRBV30,TRBJ1-5,TRBD1,TGTGCCTGGAGTGTACTGGGGCAGGGGGTTAATCAGCCCCAGCATTTT,CAWSVLGQGVNQPQHF
NA,TRBV2,TRBJ1-2,NA,TGTGCCAGCAGCGGCAGGGACTATGGCTACACCTTC,CASSGRDYGYTF
NA,TRBV7-8,TRBJ2-2,NA,TGTGCCAGCAGCTCATACCGGGACACGACCGGGGAGCTGTTTTTT,CASSSYRDTTGELFF
NA,TRBV6-1,TRBJ1-1,NA,TGTGCCAGCAGGGAGGGACTGATGAACACTGAAGCTTTCTTT,CASREGLMNTEAFF
once,TRBV6-1,TRBJ1-1,NA,TGTGCCAGCAGTGACCAGTTGGACACTGAAGCTTTCTTT,CASSDQLDTEAFF
NA,TRBV7-3,TRBJ2-1,TRBD2,TGTGCCAGCAGCCCACCGGGACTAGCGGGAGTTAATGAGCAGTTCTTC,CASSPPGLAGVNEQFF
NA,TRBV27,TRBJ1-2,NA,TGTGCCAGCAGTTTTTCAGGGTCCGGCTATGGCTACACCTTC,CASSFSGSGYGYTF
NA,TRBV28,TRBJ1-4,TRBD1,TGTGCCAGCAGTCTGGACAGGGCCCCCGAAAAACTGTTTTTT,CASSLDRAPEKLFF
NA,TRBV30,TRBJ2-7,TRBD1,TGTGCCTGGAGAGTCAGGGGGTCTTACGAGCAGTACTTC,CAWRVRGSYEQYF
NA,TRBV10-1,TRBJ1-5,NA,TGCGCCAGCAGTGAGAGCGGCACCACCACCGGGCAGCCCCAGCATTTT,CASSESGTTTGQPQHF
once,TRBV6-5,TRBJ2-2,NA,TGTGCCAGCAGTTTGGAGGGGCGAGGCACCGGGGAGCTGTTTTTT,CASSLEGRGTGELFF
NA,TRBV6-1,TRBJ1-5,TRBD1,TGTGCCAGCAGTGACCGGGACAGGGGGCGACCCAATCAGCCCCAGCATTTT,CASSDRDRGRPNQPQHF
NA,TRBV6-1,TRBJ1-1,TRBD1,TGTGCCAGCAGTGTTTTCAGGGGGCAGGGAGGCACTGAAGCTTTCTTT,CASSVFRGQGGTEAFF
NA,TRBV5-1,TRBJ2-1,TRBD2,TGCGCCAGCAGCTTGGATAGACTAGCGGGAGATTCCTACAATGAGCAGTTCTTC,CASSLDRLAGDSYNEQFF
few,TRBV6-5,TRBJ1-5,NA,TGTGCCAGCTCCCGGTCTCCCGATCAGCCCCAGCATTTT,CASSRSPDQPQHF
NA,TRBV6-6,TRBJ2-7,NA,TGTGCCAGCAGCCAGGGGGGATTACCCTACGAGCAGTACTTC,CASSQGGLPYEQYF
NA,TRBV7-6,TRBJ2-6,TRBD1,TGTGCCAGCAGCTTAGCCGGGACAGGGGGTCCTGGGGCCAACGTCCTGACTTTC,CASSLAGTGGPGANVLTF
NA,TRBV28,TRBJ2-5,NA,TGTGCCAGCAGTTTATTACGGGAGCAAGAGACCCAGTACTTC,CASSLLREQETQYF
NA,TRBV7-8,TRBJ1-2,NA,TGTGCCAGCAGCTTAGCTACAGGGATAAATGGCTACACCTTC,CASSLATGINGYTF
NA,TRBV9,TRBJ2-1,TRBD1,TGTGCCAGCAGAGAAGTTCCGGGACAGGGATCCTACAATGAGCAGTTCTTC,CASREVPGQGSYNEQFF
NA,TRBV7-3,TRBJ2-1,TRBD1,TGTGCCAGCAGCCCCATGGGGACAGGGAACAATGAGCAGTTCTTC,CASSPMGTGNNEQFF
NA,TRBV21-1,TRBJ1-5,NA,TGTGCCAGCAGCCCGGGACAGGGGGACCAAGCTGGCAATCAGCCCCAGCATTTT,CASSPGQGDQAGNQPQHF
NA,TRBV7-8,TRBJ2-1,TRBD2,TGTGCCAGCAGCTGGACTAGCGGATACAATGAGCAGTTCTTC,CASSWTSGYNEQFF
NA,TRBV28,TRBJ2-1,NA,TGTGCCAGCACAGAAGCGGACAATGAGCAGTTCTTC,CASTEADNEQFF